This TCR beta chain was recovered during a study of cytomegalovirus exposure and HLA in healthy donors. CDR1 is SGHRS, CDR2 YFSETQ, per germline. This CDR3 spans 15 amino acids. Trimming took 4 bases from V and 5 from J; bases not matched to a gene: 7. Amplification used 60 Vbeta primers and 13 Jbeta primers. The data were produced by immunoSEQ multiplex PCR, yet TCRdb's version contains in-frame clones alone and is incomplete. The profile shows approximately 120,000 clones, approximately 80% of them singletons. Notes on this clone: Antigen specificity is unknown.

Study-wide results and caveats: The study found most TCR sequences rare, yet found some public TCRs in many donors. Reports credit the classifier with highly specific, highly sensitive diagnosis of cytomegalovirus status. Per a prior analysis, the majority of TCR beta V segments were productive roughly 87% or roughly 30% of the time.

Sequenced input: PBMCs. This chain connects TRBV5-1 to TRBJ2-2; 8 nucleotides align to TRBD1. This sequence originates from a woman between 40 and 50 years old in good health and CMV-seropositive. CDR3: CASSPRTGWTGELFF. The CDR3 region has the DNA TGCGCCAGCAGCCCTAGGACAGGGTGGACCGGGGAGCTGTTTTTT.